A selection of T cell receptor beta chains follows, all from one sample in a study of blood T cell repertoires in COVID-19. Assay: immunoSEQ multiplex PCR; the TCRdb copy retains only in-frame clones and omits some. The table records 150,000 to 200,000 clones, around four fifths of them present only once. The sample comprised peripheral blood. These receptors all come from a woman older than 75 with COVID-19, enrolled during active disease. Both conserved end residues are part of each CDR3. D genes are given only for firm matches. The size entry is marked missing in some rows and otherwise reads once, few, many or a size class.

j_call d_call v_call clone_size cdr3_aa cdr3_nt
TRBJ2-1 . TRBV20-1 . CSASLYNEQFF TGCAGTGCTAGCCTCTACAATGAGCAGTTCTTC
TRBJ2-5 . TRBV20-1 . CGLDSVETQYF TGCGGACTGGATTCAGTGGAGACCCAGTACTTC
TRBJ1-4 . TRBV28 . CASIGLGRVVANEKLFF TGTGCCAGCATCGGACTGGGGAGGGTAGTAGCTAATGAAAAACTGTTTTTT
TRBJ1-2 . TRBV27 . CASSLGYRGGYGYTF TGTGCCAGCAGTTTAGGGTATCGGGGGGGCTATGGCTACACCTTC
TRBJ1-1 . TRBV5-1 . CASTLLPGLEGNAEAFF TGCGCCAGCACGCTCCTCCCAGGGTTGGAGGGAAACGCTGAAGCTTTCTTT
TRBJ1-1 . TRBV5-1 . CASSLEGLRTEAFF TGCGCCAGCAGCTTGGAGGGGTTGCGGACTGAAGCTTTCTTT
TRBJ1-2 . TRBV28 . CASSLGGRDYGYTF TGTGCCAGCAGTTTAGGGGGCAGGGACTATGGCTACACCTTC
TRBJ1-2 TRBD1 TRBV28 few CASSPTGQATWSYGYTF TGTGCCAGCAGTCCAACAGGACAGGCGACTTGGTCGTATGGCTACACCTTC
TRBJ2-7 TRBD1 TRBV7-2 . CASSRTGTISHEQYF TGTGCCAGCAGCAGGACAGGGACCATTTCCCACGAGCAGTACTTC
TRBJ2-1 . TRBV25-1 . CASSAGLVLPNEQFF TGTGCCAGCAGTGCCGGACTTGTACTTCCCAATGAGCAGTTCTTC
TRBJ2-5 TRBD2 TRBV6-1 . CASIRGLAGETQYF TGTGCCAGCATCAGGGGACTAGCGGGAGAGACCCAGTACTTC
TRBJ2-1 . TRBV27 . CASVDGGGGKDEQFF TGTGCCAGCGTCGATGGGGGAGGTGGTAAGGATGAGCAGTTCTTC
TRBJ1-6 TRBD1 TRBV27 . CASSSDRVGSPLHF TGTGCCAGCAGTTCTGACAGGGTCGGTTCACCCCTCCACTTT
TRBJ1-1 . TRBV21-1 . CASSKVVLDRGVMNTEAFF TGTGCCAGCAGCAAAGTAGTCTTGGACAGGGGCGTTATGAACACTGAAGCTTTCTTT
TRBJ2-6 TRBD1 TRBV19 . CASRTGFSGANVLTF TGTGCCAGTAGGACAGGGTTCTCTGGGGCCAACGTCCTGACTTTC
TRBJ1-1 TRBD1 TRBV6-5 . CASRRTGRTEAFF TGTGCCAGCAGAAGGACAGGGAGGACTGAAGCTTTCTTT
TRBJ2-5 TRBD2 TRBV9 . CASSVGASGSAQETQYF TGTGCCAGCAGCGTAGGGGCTAGCGGGAGCGCCCAAGAGACCCAGTACTTC
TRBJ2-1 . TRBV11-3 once CASSPSGAYNEQFF TGTGCCAGCAGCCCTTCGGGAGCCTACAATGAGCAGTTCTTC
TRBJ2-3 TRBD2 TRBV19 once CASSIGLAAYTDTQYF TGTGCCAGTAGTATAGGACTAGCGGCCTACACAGATACGCAGTATTTT
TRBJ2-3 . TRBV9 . CASSVVDSDTQYF TGTGCCAGCAGCGTAGTAGACAGCGATACGCAGTATTTT
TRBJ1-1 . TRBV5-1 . CASSLDRNTEAFF TGCGCCAGCAGCCTCGACAGGAACACTGAAGCTTTCTTT
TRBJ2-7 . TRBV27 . CASRTGTPSYEQYF TGTGCCAGCAGGACCGGGACTCCTTCTTACGAGCAGTACTTC
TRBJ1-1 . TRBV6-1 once CASSVAGRDTEAFF TGTGCCAGCAGTGTAGCAGGGAGGGACACTGAAGCTTTCTTT
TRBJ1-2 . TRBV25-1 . CASQAFFYGYTF TGTGCCAGCCAAGCCTTCTTCTATGGCTACACCTTC
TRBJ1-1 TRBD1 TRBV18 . CASSRDSYTEAFF TGTGCCAGCTCACGGGACAGCTACACTGAAGCTTTCTTT
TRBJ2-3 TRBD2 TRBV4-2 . CASSGGGTDTQYF TGTGCCAGCAGTGGGGGGGGGACAGATACGCAGTATTTT
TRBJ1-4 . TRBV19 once CASSLSPGQGQKLFF TGTGCCAGTAGTTTATCGCCGGGACAAGGCCAAAAACTGTTTTTT
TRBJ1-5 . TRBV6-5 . CASSSDSNQPQHF TGTGCCAGCAGTTCCGACTCCAATCAGCCCCAGCATTTT
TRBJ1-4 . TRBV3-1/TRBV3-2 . CASSQSVGTNEKLFF TGTGCCAGCAGCCAGTCGGTCGGGACTAATGAAAAACTGTTTTTT
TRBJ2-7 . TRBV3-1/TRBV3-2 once CASSPTGYEQYF TGTGCCAGCAGCCCCACTGGCTACGAGCAGTACTTC
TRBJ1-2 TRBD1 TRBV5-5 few CASSNPGQGVGYTF TGTGCCAGCAGCAATCCGGGACAGGGGGTGGGCTACACCTTC
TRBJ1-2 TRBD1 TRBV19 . CASSMGGQSAYGYTF TGTGCCAGTAGTATGGGGGGACAGTCGGCCTATGGCTACACCTTC
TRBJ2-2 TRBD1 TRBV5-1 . CASSPQPTGSTGELFF TGCGCCAGCAGCCCCCAGCCGACAGGGAGCACCGGGGAGCTGTTTTTT
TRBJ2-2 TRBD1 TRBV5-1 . CASSPEGQGRTGELFF TGCGCCAGCAGCCCGGAGGGACAGGGTAGGACCGGGGAGCTGTTTTTT
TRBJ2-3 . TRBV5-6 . CASSLGTFTDTQYF TGTGCCAGCAGCTTGGGTACTTTCACAGATACGCAGTATTTT
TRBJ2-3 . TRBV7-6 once CASSPSFFSTDTQYF TGTGCCAGCAGCCCTAGCTTTTTTAGCACAGATACGCAGTATTTT
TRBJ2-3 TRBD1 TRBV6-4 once CASRGQGDTQYF TGTGCCAGCAGGGGACAGGGCGATACGCAGTATTTT
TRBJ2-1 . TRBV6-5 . CASTIRGGQGQFF TGTGCCAGCACCATCCGAGGAGGGCAAGGGCAGTTCTTC
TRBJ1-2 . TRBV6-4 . CASSEGGYGYTF TGTGCCAGCAGTGAAGGAGGCTATGGCTACACCTTC
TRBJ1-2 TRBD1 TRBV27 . CASSFRTGHYGYTF TGTGCCAGCAGTTTCAGGACAGGCCACTATGGCTACACCTTC
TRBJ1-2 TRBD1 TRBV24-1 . CATSDRGQAEGYTF TGTGCCACCAGTGACAGAGGACAGGCGGAAGGCTACACCTTC
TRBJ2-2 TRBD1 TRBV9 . CASSSRTGEGTGELFF TGTGCCAGCAGCTCTCGGACAGGGGAGGGAACCGGGGAGCTGTTTTTT
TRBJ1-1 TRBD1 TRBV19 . CASTETGGLVMSTEAFF TGTGCCAGTACTGAAACAGGGGGTCTTGTTATGAGCACTGAAGCTTTCTTT
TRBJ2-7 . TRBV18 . CASSSSAPGFGEQYF TGTGCCAGCTCCTCCTCGGCCCCAGGGTTTGGCGAGCAGTACTTC
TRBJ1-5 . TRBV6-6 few CASSSNQPQHF TGTGCCAGCAGCAGTAATCAGCCCCAGCATTTT
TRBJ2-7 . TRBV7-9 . CASSLTRDYEQYF TGTGCCAGCAGCTTAACGAGGGATTACGAGCAGTACTTC
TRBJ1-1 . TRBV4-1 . CASSHTNTEAFF TGCGCCAGCAGCCACACAAACACTGAAGCTTTCTTT
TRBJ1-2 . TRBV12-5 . CASGLGPYYGYTF TGTGCTAGTGGACTAGGCCCCTACTATGGCTACACCTTC
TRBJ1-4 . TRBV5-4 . CASSFSGVYNEKLFF TGTGCCAGCAGCTTCTCGGGGGTGTATAATGAAAAACTGTTTTTT